These 15 T cell receptor beta chains were sequenced from one sample in a study of shared clonotypes between healthy human individuals. TCRdb keeps only in-frame clones here, not all; method: immunoSEQ multiplex PCR. The data show over a million clones, about four fifths seen once. Sequenced input: memory CD4+ T cells from PBMCs. Subset: CD45RA-negative fraction. Receptors were obtained from a man aged 18 to 29 in good health. Some clones in this sample may be carry-over from other donors' samples.

The gene calls are TRBV4-2 and TRBJ2-3; tentatively, D is TRBD2 (6 bases). The CDR3 is made up of 13 amino acids. V was pared by 1 base and J by 6 bases, with 8 bases between. Germline-derived CDR1 and CDR2 are LGHNA and YNFKEQ. CDR3 bases: TGTGCCAGCAGCCAAGCCCGGGGGGATACGCAGTATTTT. Protein product: CASSQARGDTQYF.

V usage is TRBV6-5 and J usage is TRBJ1-5, with D possibly matching TRBD1 (6 bases). Per germline, CDR1 MNHEY and CDR2 SVGAGI. Deletions cut 6 bases from V and 3 bases from J, with 15 bases between. CDR3 size: 15 residues. DNA for the CDR3: TGTGCCAGCAGGACTACAGGGTACGACAATCAGCCCCAGCATTTT. This sequence encodes CASRTTGYDNQPQHF.

This clone was observed a few times. V is TRBV10-3 and J is TRBJ1-2; D is ambiguous. The CDR3 totals 13 residues. Germline CDR1 ENHRY, CDR2 SYGVKD. Between the trimmed V and J ends, which lost 5 bases and 3 bases, there was a span of 10 bases. This chain's CDR3 is CAISSGPDYGYTF. The CDR3 DNA sequence: TGTGCCATCAGTTCAGGACCCGACTATGGCTACACCTTC.

The J gene is TRBJ1-4, the V gene TRBV5-8; D is ambiguous. The CDR3 length is 14 residues. V shed 2 bases and J shed 7 bases, with 12 bases lying between them. CDR1 SGHTS and CDR2 YDEGEE come from the germline V gene. Here the CDR3 reads CASSLPAVVEKLFF. The DNA for the CDR3 is TGTGCCAGCAGCTTACCTGCGGTGGTTGAAAAACTGTTTTTT. Together with reference TRBV5-8 and TRBJ1-4, the CDR3 gives the full variable domain: EAGVTQSPTHLIKTRGQQATLRCSPISGHTSVYWYQQALGLGLQFLLWYDEGEERNRGNFPPRFSGRQFPNYSSELNVNALELEDSALYLCASSLPAVVEKLFFGSGTQLSVL.

This clone was picked up many times. This chain links TRBV9 with TRBJ1-1; a possible D gene is TRBD1 (5 bases). This CDR3 is 14 amino acids long. Looked up from germline, CDR1 is SGDLS and CDR2 is YYNGEE. V was pared by 3 bases and J by 0 bases, with 9 bases between. The CDR3 sequence is CASSETVMNTEAFF. In DNA form, the CDR3 reads TGTGCCAGCAGCGAGACAGTAATGAACACTGAAGCTTTCTTT.

This sequence joins TRBV2 and TRBJ1-1, with a tentative D call TRBD1 (5 bases). Trimming shortened V by 5 bases and J by 3 bases, and 16 bases separated the two germline ends. The CDR3 sequence is 15 residues long. In germline, CDR1 is SNHLY, CDR2 FYNNEI. CDR3 in DNA: TGTGCCAGCAGTCCCCAGGGTATGGACCACACTGAAGCTTTCTTT. Amino acids: CASSPQGMDHTEAFF.

The genes are TRBV4-2 and TRBJ2-1, with 12 bases fitting TRBD2. CDR3 length: 17 amino acids. Germline V gene sequence: CDR1 LGHNA, CDR2 YNFKEQ. V shed 4 bases, J shed 0 bases, and the junction held 4 bases outside the gene matches. CDR3 amino acids: CASSRTSGKSSYNEQFF. CDR3 coding DNA: TGTGCCAGCAGCCGGACTAGCGGGAAGAGCTCCTACAATGAGCAGTTCTTC.

J is TRBJ1-5 and V is TRBV28; the D is unclear. Trimming took off 10 bases at V and 3 bases at J, with 19 bases between the two ends. The CDR3 runs 15 residues. Germline lookup yields CDR1 MDHEN and CDR2 SYDVKM. DNA for the CDR3: TGTGCCATTAATTCGGCCCTCGGGAACAATCAGCCCCAGCATTTT. It codes for CAINSALGNNQPQHF.

On this clone: Other DNA sequences from this sample encode an identical CDR3 as well. The chain combines TRBV7-2 with TRBJ1-3; D is undetermined. The CDR3 has 13 amino acids. The germline V gene has CDR1 SGHTA and CDR2 FQGNSA. V gave up 0 bases and J gave up 4 bases, with 4 bases separating them. The CDR3 DNA sequence: TGTGCCAGCAGCTTAGCGAGGGGAAACACCATATATTTT. Its protein product is CASSLARGNTIYF.

This chain connects TRBV2 to TRBJ2-3, with D perhaps TRBD1 or TRBD2 (6 bases each). The CDR3 has 13 residues. The V and J ends lost 7 bases and 6 bases respectively, with 14 bases between them. Germline CDR1 and CDR2: SNHLY and FYNNEI. The CDR3 bases are TGTGCCAGCACCGAGGGGGGAATGGATACGCAGTATTTT. Protein: CASTEGGMDTQYF.

This chain links TRBV6-5 with TRBJ1-4, with 7 bases that match TRBD1. Germline V gene sequence: CDR1 MNHEY, CDR2 SVGAGI. CDR3 length: 13 residues. The trim removed 6 bases at V and 3 bases at J, leaving 1 base unmatched. In DNA, the CDR3 is TGTGCCAGCAGGGACAGGTCTAATGAAAAACTGTTTTTT. Protein: CASRDRSNEKLFF.

V is TRBV15 and J is TRBJ2-3; D call uncertain. Trimming took 0 bases from V and 0 from J, leaving 10 bases between them. The CDR3 is 16 residues long. Germline CDR1 reads LNHNV; CDR2 reads YYDKDF (reference sequence). CDR3 sequence: CATSRDLWGSTDTQYF. CDR3 bases: TGTGCCACCAGCAGAGATCTTTGGGGAAGCACAGATACGCAGTATTTT.

The sample holds a few counts of this clone. The chain has TRBV7-9 and TRBJ2-7; TRBD2 aligns across 8 bases. Unmatched junction bases numbered 2, after V lost 1 base and J lost 0 bases. Germline CDR1 reads SEHNR; CDR2 reads FQNEAQ (reference sequence). This CDR3 region has 15 residues. The DNA for the CDR3 is TGTGCCAGCAGCTTAGGCGGGGGGCTCTCCTACGAGCAGTACTTC. Protein product: CASSLGGGLSYEQYF.

The rearrangement links TRBV7-9 to TRBJ2-2, with 7 bases lining up with TRBD2. In germline, CDR1 is SEHNR, CDR2 FQNEAQ (reference sequence). The length of the CDR3 is 17 residues. With 3 bases clipped from V and 5 bases from J, the junction kept 12 bases outside the gene matches. CDR3 bases: TGTGCCAGCAGCTTGGGTTTTGGCGGGAGAGGTACCGGGGAGCTGTTTTTT. Amino acids: CASSLGFGGRGTGELFF.

This chain connects TRBV29-1 to TRBJ2-7; 10 nucleotides align to TRBD1. This CDR3 is built from 13 residues. After removal of 4 bases from V and 4 bases from J, the junction contained 4 bases not matched to a gene. CDR1 and CDR2 (germline): SQVTM, ANQGSEA. The CDR3 DNA reads as TGCAGCGTTGCGGGACAGGGGATTTACGAGCAGTACTTC. Residues: CSVAGQGIYEQYF.